The 15 T cell receptor beta chains reported below all come from one sample, sequenced in a study of metastatic and nonmetastatic thyroid tumors. Patients had received no treatment of any kind before thyroid surgery. TCRdb reanalyzed the PCR reads with MiXCR. The sample includes some 37,000 clones, around half seen only once; the top ten take around 22%. The sequencing input was tumor tissue. The receptors derive from a male donor with papillary thyroid cancer or a benign thyroid nodule (not recorded which). Some clones in this sample may be carry-over from other donors' samples.

This clone was picked up a small number of times. J is TRBJ2-5 and V is TRBV4-1; D ambiguous. V dropped 0 bases and J dropped 5 bases, with 10 bases sitting between them. CDR1 MGHRA and CDR2 YSYEKL come from the germline V gene. CDR3 size: 14 residues. The CDR3 DNA sequence: TGCGCCAGCAGCCAAGATCGAAATCGGGAGACCCAGTACTTC. Protein product: CASSQDRNRETQYF.

The rearrangement links TRBV5-5 to TRBJ2-3; D is possibly TRBD2 (5 bases). The germline V gene encodes CDR1 SGHKS and CDR2 YYEKEE (reference sequence). The CDR3 spans 13 residues. Trimming removed 0 bases from V and 6 bases from J, with 8 bases in between. CDR3 region: CASSLEGADTQYF. For the CDR3, the DNA is TGTGCCAGCAGCTTGGAGGGAGCGGATACGCAGTATTTT.

This clone was found a few times. This rearrangement joins TRBV20-1 to TRBJ2-7; TRBD2 might be the D (6 bases). CDR1 is DFQATT and CDR2 is SNEGSKA in the germline V gene (reference sequence). The CDR3 sequence is 14 residues long. The V end lost 0 bases, the J end lost 3 bases, and 12 bases lay between the germline ends. The CDR3 DNA reads as TGCAGTGCTAGAGAGGCGGAGGGATTCTACGAGCAGTACTTC. Translating gives CSAREAEGFYEQYF.

CDR3 in amino acids: CASSSGQGYEQYF. The DNA for the CDR3 is TGTGCCAGCAGTTCGGGACAGGGCTACGAGCAGTACTTC. The chain recombines TRBV11-3 with TRBJ2-7, with 9 bases that match TRBD1. Germline lookup yields CDR1 SGHNT and CDR2 YENEEA. V was pared by 6 bases and J by 3 bases, with 3 bases of the junction left unmatched. The CDR3 is 13 residues long.

This clone is classed as medium-sized. CDR3 protein: CATSRPDRGPYNEQFF. The CDR3, as DNA: TGTGCCACCAGCAGACCAGACAGGGGGCCCTACAATGAGCAGTTCTTC. The V call is TRBV15, the J call TRBJ2-1, with TRBD1 identical over 10 bases. In germline, CDR1 is LNHNV, CDR2 YYDKDF (reference sequence). V lost 2 bases and J lost 2; bases outside the gene matches: 3. This CDR3 comprises 16 residues.

The CDR3 DNA reads TGTGCCAGTTCGTTGTGGGAAACAGATACGCAGTATTTT. This gives the protein CASSLWETDTQYF. This rearrangement joins TRBV4-2 to TRBJ2-3; D unclear. There are 13 residues in the CDR3. V lost 9 bases and J lost 3, with 13 bases in between. CDR1 and CDR2 from the germline V gene are LGHNA and YNFKEQ.

The J gene is TRBJ2-7, the V gene TRBV7-2, with 7 bases aligning to TRBD1. Per the germline V gene, CDR1 is SGHTA and CDR2 is FQGNSA. V trimming: 5 bases; J trimming: 2 bases; junction bases outside the gene matches: 9. This CDR3 contains 15 residues. The CDR3 reads CASSREQGYAYEQYF. The CDR3 bases are TGTGCCAGCAGCCGGGAACAGGGGTACGCCTACGAGCAGTACTTC.

The chain joins TRBV4-1 to TRBJ1-2; TRBD1 matches at 7 bases. The CDR3 is 15 residues long. Trimming at V came to 1 base and at J to 3 bases, leaving 5 bases not matched to a gene. The V gene's germline CDR1 is MGHRA and CDR2 YSYEKL. The CDR3 here is CASSQAQGYYYGYTF. The CDR3 bases are TGCGCCAGCAGCCAAGCACAGGGGTATTACTATGGCTACACCTTC.

This clone was seen a handful of times. The chain joins TRBV24-1 to TRBJ2-4; unclear D gene. The CDR3 length is 16 residues. Trimming shortened V by 4 bases and J by 0 bases, and 12 bases separated the two germline ends. The germline V gene encodes CDR1 KGHDR and CDR2 SFDVKD. Here the CDR3 DNA reads TGTGCCACCAGTGAGTGGAGCACGCTAGCCAAAAACATTCAGTACTTC. It codes for CATSEWSTLAKNIQYF.

The chain links TRBV20-1 to TRBJ2-7, with D tentatively TRBD1 or TRBD2 (6 bases each). V was shortened by 7 bases and J by 4 bases, with 14 bases between the two germline ends. This CDR3 spans 12 amino acids. Germline V lookup: CDR1 DFQATT, CDR2 SNEGSKA (reference sequence). The CDR3 DNA reads TGCAGTGGCGGAGGGGGTAGGTACGAGCAGTACTTC. It encodes CSGGGGRYEQYF.

This clone was recorded a few times. This chain uses TRBV18 with TRBJ2-3, with 7 bases lining up with TRBD2. The CDR3 has 15 amino acids. Trimming cost V 4 bases and J 6 bases; bases outside gene matches: 10. The germline gives CDR1 KGHSH, CDR2 LQKENI. CDR3 bases: TGTGCCAGCTCACGACGGGGAGGGCCGGGCGATACGCAGTATTTT. It codes for CASSRRGGPGDTQYF.

The chain employs TRBV30 and TRBJ2-7, with TRBD2 as a possible D gene (7 bases). This CDR3 is built from 15 residues. CDR1 GTSNPN and CDR2 SVGIG come from the germline V gene (reference sequence). V was cut by 0 bases and J by 4 bases, with 16 bases left in between. The CDR3 coding sequence is TGTGCCTGGAGTGTGGGCGCACAGGGAGGGTACGAGCAGTACTTC. Amino acid sequence: CAWSVGAQGGYEQYF.

The V call is TRBV4-1, the J call TRBJ1-2, with TRBD1 as a possible D gene (5 bases). V was trimmed by 3 bases and J by 7 bases, leaving 15 bases between them. Germline V gene sequence: CDR1 MGHRA, CDR2 YSYEKL. This CDR3 has 14 amino acids. CDR3 sequence (DNA): TGCGCCAGCAGCCACCCAACGGGGACTATTGGCTACACCTTC. Protein: CASSHPTGTIGYTF.

The chain has TRBV5-5 and TRBJ2-7; 9 bases are shared with TRBD2. The ends lost 5 bases at V and 4 bases at J; junction bases unmatched: 10. The germline gives CDR1 SGHKS, CDR2 YYEKEE (reference sequence). CDR3 size: 15 residues. CDR3 amino acids: CASSSLAGTIYEQYF. CDR3 in DNA: TGTGCCAGCAGTTCTCTAGCGGGAACGATTTACGAGCAGTACTTC.

J is TRBJ2-1 and V is TRBV9; D is possibly TRBD2 (5 bases). V gave up 0 bases and J gave up 8 bases, with 9 bases separating them. Germline V lookup: CDR1 SGDLS, CDR2 YYNGEE. The CDR3 runs to 13 residues. The CDR3, as DNA: TGTGCCAGCAGCGTAGAACTAGGTGATGAGCAGTTCTTC. Protein product: CASSVELGDEQFF.